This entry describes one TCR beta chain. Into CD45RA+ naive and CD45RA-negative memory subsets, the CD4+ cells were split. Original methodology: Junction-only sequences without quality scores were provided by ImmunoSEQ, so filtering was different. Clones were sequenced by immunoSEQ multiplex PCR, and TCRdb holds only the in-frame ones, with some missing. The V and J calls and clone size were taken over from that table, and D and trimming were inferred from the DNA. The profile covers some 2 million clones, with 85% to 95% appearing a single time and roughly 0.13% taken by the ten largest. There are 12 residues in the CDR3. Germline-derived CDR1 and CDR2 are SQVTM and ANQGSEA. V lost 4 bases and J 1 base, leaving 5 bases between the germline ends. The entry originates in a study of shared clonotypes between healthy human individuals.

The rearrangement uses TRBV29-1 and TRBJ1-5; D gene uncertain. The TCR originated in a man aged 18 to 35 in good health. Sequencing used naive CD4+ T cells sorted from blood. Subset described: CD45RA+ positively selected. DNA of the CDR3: TGCAGCGTTGGGGAGAGCAATCAGCCCCAGCATTTT. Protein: CSVGESNQPQHF.